This T cell receptor beta chain was obtained from a study of shared clonotypes between healthy human individuals. V gave up 4 bases and J gave up 4 bases; unmatched junction bases: 4. Germline V gene lookup returns CDR1 SGDLS and CDR2 YYNGEE. The CDR3 spans 14 residues. This clone was recorded once. Produced via immunoSEQ multiplex PCR; TCRdb's table is partial and in-frame only. The data hold some 2,000,000 clones, with around 96% observed a single time. The naive CD8 subset, CD45RO-negative cells positively selected for CCR7, excluded terminally differentiated effector memory CD45RA+ cells. The rearrangement joins TRBV9 to TRBJ1-1; TRBD1 matches 10 bases. This sequence originates from a man aged 18 to 30 in good health. Material: naive CD8+ T cells sorted from blood. This CDR3 is CASSSRDRGTEAFF. DNA for the CDR3: TGTGCCAGCAGCTCCCGGGACAGGGGCACTGAAGCTTTCTTT.